The source of this T cell receptor (beta chain) is a study of T cells after yellow fever vaccination. As for the study in general: In the case of low-cell-number fractions, SMART-Seq v4 Ultra Low Input was used for preparation.

A few counts support this clonotype. In germline, CDR1 is DFQATT, CDR2 SNEGSKA (reference sequence). The CDR3 length is 14 residues. In making TCR cDNA, 5'RACE template switching added a universal primer site and UMIs to it. Via MiXCR, TCRdb re-called the 5' RACE reads, giving one row per CDR3 protein. Of hundreds of thousands of distinct CDR3 sequences listed, around an eighth are singletons. The chain carries TRBV20-1 and TRBJ2-7; D is perhaps TRBD1 or TRBD2 (5 bases each). The sequencing used PBMCs, collected on the day of the yellow fever booster vaccination. The TCR originated in a man under 40 who received the YFV17D yellow fever vaccine. The CDR3 region has the DNA TGCAGCCCCATGGTGTCGGGACGGTCAGGAGAGCAGTACTTC. It codes for CSPMVSGRSGEQYF.